The clone carrying this TCR beta chain occurred a few times. As yet, its antigen is unknown. A read error may produce the germline difference seen at one junction end. The data originate from a study of T-cell memory formation after mild COVID-19. General study findings and limits: For contracting clones, CD4+ ones sat mainly in CM and EM, CD8+ in EMRA.

TCRdb used MiXCR to reprocess the 5' RACE reads, holding one entry per CDR3 protein. The sample yields roughly 80,000 distinct CDR3 sequences, roughly 14% seen once. CDR1 SGHAT and CDR2 FQNNGV come from the germline V gene. This CDR3 has 18 amino acids. J is TRBJ2-1 and V is TRBV11-2; D perhaps matches TRBD1 (6 bases). The sequence derives from an adult woman who had mild COVID-19 (a few samples of this study predate the infection). Cell type and time point are not known. Sequenced sample: PBMCs or a T cell subset sorted from them (not recorded which). The CDR3 coding sequence is TGTGCCAGCAGCCTAGATTTGTGGGGGCGTGACTCCTACAATGAGCAGTTCTTC. Encoded protein: CASSLDLWGRDSYNEQFF. Complete variable domain (other parts from reference TRBV11-2 and TRBJ2-1): EAGVAQSPRYKIIEKRQSVAFWCNPISGHATLYWYQQILGQGPKLLIQFQNNGVVDDSQLPKDRFSAERLKGVDSTLKIQPAKLEDSAVYLCASSLDLWGRDSYNEQFFGPGTRLTVL.